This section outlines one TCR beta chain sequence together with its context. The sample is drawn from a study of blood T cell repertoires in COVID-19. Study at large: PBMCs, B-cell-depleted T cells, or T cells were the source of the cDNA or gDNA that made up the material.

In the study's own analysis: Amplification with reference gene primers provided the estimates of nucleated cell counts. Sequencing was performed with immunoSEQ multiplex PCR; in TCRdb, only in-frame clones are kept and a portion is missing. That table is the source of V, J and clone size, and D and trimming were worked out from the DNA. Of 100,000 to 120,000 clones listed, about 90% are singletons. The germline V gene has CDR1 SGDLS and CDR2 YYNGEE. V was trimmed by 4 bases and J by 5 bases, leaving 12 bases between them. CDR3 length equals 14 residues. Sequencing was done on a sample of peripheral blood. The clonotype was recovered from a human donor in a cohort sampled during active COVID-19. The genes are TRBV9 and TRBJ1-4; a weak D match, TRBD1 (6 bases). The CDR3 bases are TGTGCCAGCAGCCAGACAGGAAGCAATGAAAAACTGTTTTTT. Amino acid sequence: CASSQTGSNEKLFF.